These 19 T cell receptor beta chains were sequenced from one sample in a study of cytomegalovirus exposure and HLA in healthy donors. PCR involved 60 Vbeta and 13 Jbeta primers. TCRdb's copy holds only in-frame clones and misses some; the assay was immunoSEQ multiplex PCR. The sample includes some 150,000 clones, about three quarters of them seen just once. The sequencing sample was made of PBMCs. These receptors were obtained from a male donor in good health and CMV-seronegative.

The genes are TRBV9 and TRBJ1-1; the D is unclear. V was shortened by 4 bases and J by 3 bases, with 10 bases between the two germline ends. CDR1 and CDR2 (germline): SGDLS, YYNGEE. The CDR3 is 13 amino acids. This chain's CDR3 is CASSRGSDTEAFF. Written as DNA, the CDR3 is TGTGCCAGCAGCCGCGGGTCTGACACTGAAGCTTTCTTT.

The chain uses TRBV11-2 and TRBJ2-3; 7 bases are a match to TRBD2. The CDR3 is made up of 18 amino acids. Germline V gene sequence: CDR1 SGHAT, CDR2 FQNNGV. V lost 5 bases, J lost 0 bases, and 14 bases stayed unmatched. CDR3 loop: CASSPAGRGVASTDTQYF. The DNA for the CDR3 is TGTGCCAGCAGCCCAGCGGGGAGGGGCGTTGCTAGCACAGATACGCAGTATTTT.

This clone has a handful of counts. The chain carries TRBV30 and TRBJ1-4; D not resolved. CDR1 is GTSNPN and CDR2 is SVGIG in the germline V gene (reference sequence). The CDR3 length is 12 residues. The V and J ends lost 4 bases and 5 bases respectively, with 8 bases between them. CDR3 amino acids: CAWNAANEKLFF. DNA of the CDR3: TGTGCCTGGAATGCAGCGAATGAAAAACTGTTTTTT.

V usage is TRBV30 and J usage is TRBJ1-5; TRBD1 matches at 7 bases. The germline CDR1 and CDR2 sequences are GTSNPN and SVGIG (reference sequence). This CDR3 comprises 15 residues. Unmatched junction bases numbered 14, after V lost 5 bases and J lost 7 bases. This chain's CDR3 is CAWGSQQGIGQPQHF. The DNA for the CDR3 is TGTGCCTGGGGAAGTCAACAGGGGATTGGACAGCCCCAGCATTTT.

The V and J genes are TRBV27 and TRBJ2-6; maybe TRBD2 (5 bases). Germline CDR1 and CDR2: MNHEY and SMNVEV (reference sequence). This CDR3 contains 18 residues. Deletions cut 8 bases from V and 0 bases from J, with 20 bases between. CDR3 nucleotide sequence: TGTGCCAGCCTAGACCGGGATCCACGGCTCTCTGGGGCCAACGTCCTGACTTTC. It is translated as CASLDRDPRLSGANVLTF.

The chain has TRBV5-1 and TRBJ1-2, with D perhaps matching TRBD1 (5 bases). Germline V gives CDR1 SGHRS, CDR2 YFSETQ. The CDR3 is 16 residues long. The ends were cut back, 7 bases at V and 2 bases at J, with 21 bases in the middle. CDR3 amino acids: CASGWTRQGANYGYTF. CDR3 sequence (DNA): TGCGCCAGCGGCTGGACCCGACAAGGGGCAAACTATGGCTACACCTTC.

The chain couples TRBV6-1 to TRBJ2-3, with D hard to call. Trimming stripped 6 bases from V and 8 bases from J, with 9 bases between. Germline V gene sequence: CDR1 MNHNS, CDR2 SASEGT. This CDR3 is 11 amino acids long. DNA for the CDR3: TGTGCCAGCAGAGTGGCCCGTACGCAGTATTTT. Translated: CASRVARTQYF.

The sample holds a few counts of this clone. The CDR3 nucleotides read TGTGCCAGCAGCCTGTATCCGGGACAGGGAGCCTACGAGCAGTACTTC. It specifies CASSLYPGQGAYEQYF. The chain combines TRBV27 with TRBJ2-7; 9 positions match TRBD1. CDR1 and CDR2 from the germline V gene are MNHEY and SMNVEV (reference sequence). Germline trimming cut 6 bases from V and 2 bases from J; bases unmatched to any gene: 11. The CDR3 spans 16 residues.

The chain joins TRBV5-4 to TRBJ2-2; 14 bases align to TRBD2. Germline CDR1 reads SGHNT; CDR2 reads YYREEE (reference sequence). V lost 4 bases and J lost 5; bases outside the gene matches: 7. The CDR3 contains 17 residues. CDR3 in amino acids: CASSPGLAGVKTGELFF. The CDR3 DNA is TGTGCCAGCAGCCCGGGACTAGCGGGAGTAAAAACCGGGGAGCTGTTTTTT.

The V gene is TRBV30, the J gene TRBJ1-6; no reliable D call. This CDR3 comprises 15 residues. V was shortened by 2 bases and J by 6 bases, with 14 bases between the two germline ends. Germline CDR1 reads GTSNPN; CDR2 reads SVGIG (reference sequence). The DNA of the CDR3 is TGTGCCTGGAGTCTAGAGGGTTACCCTAATTCACCCCTCCACTTT. Protein product: CAWSLEGYPNSPLHF.

This clone was observed a handful of times. The chain is built from TRBV11-3 and TRBJ1-1; tentative D call: TRBD1 (6 bases). The CDR3 runs 15 residues. The germline V and J ends were trimmed by 2 bases and 12 bases, with 22 bases remaining between them. Per germline, CDR1 SGHNT and CDR2 YENEEA. This chain's CDR3 is CASSLTQAGALVTFF. CDR3 in DNA: TGTGCCAGCAGCTTAACCCAGGCGGGGGCTTTGGTGACTTTCTTT.

The V and J genes are TRBV7-2 and TRBJ2-5, with 10 bases matching TRBD1. Germline CDR1 SGHTA, CDR2 FQGNSA. The CDR3 extends over 13 amino acids. Losses at the gene ends were 3 bases for V and 11 bases for J; bases not matched to a gene: 6. Written as DNA, the CDR3 is TGTGCCAGCAGCTTGTTGGGGACAGGGGAGCAGTACTTC. The encoded protein is CASSLLGTGEQYF.

J is TRBJ2-6 and V is TRBV7-9; D is unresolved. In germline, CDR1 is SEHNR, CDR2 FQNEAQ (reference sequence). Trimming cost V 4 bases and J 0 bases, with 10 bases left between them. This CDR3 is 16 amino acids long. CDR3 sequence (DNA): TGTGCCAGCAGCTCGGCCCAGGACTCTGGGGCCAACGTCCTGACTTTC. It encodes CASSSAQDSGANVLTF. Based on the CDR3 plus reference TRBV7-9 and TRBJ2-6, the full variable domain is DTGVSQNPRHKITKRGQNVTFRCDPISEHNRLYWYRQTLGQGPEFLTYFQNEAQLEKSRLLSDRFSAERPKGSFSTLEIQRTEQGDSAMYLCASSSAQDSGANVLTFGAGSRLTVL.

A single count supports this clone. The chain is built from TRBV5-4 and TRBJ1-3, with D hard to call. CDR1 is SGHNT and CDR2 is YYREEE in the germline V gene (reference sequence). The CDR3 contains 12 residues. V lost 0 bases to trimming and J lost 5 bases, with 3 bases between them. The CDR3 loop is CASSLDRNTIYF. CDR3 nucleotide sequence: TGTGCCAGCAGCTTGGATAGAAACACCATATATTTT.

The genes are TRBV11-3 and TRBJ2-1, with TRBD1 matching over 7 bases. The trim removed 3 bases at V and 1 base at J, leaving 3 bases unmatched. This CDR3 region has 15 residues. CDR1 and CDR2 (germline): SGHNT, YENEEA. CDR3 sequence: CASSFYRGSYNEQFF. The CDR3 coding sequence is TGTGCCAGCAGCTTTTACAGGGGTTCCTACAATGAGCAGTTCTTC.

In this sample, this clone turned up a few times. The chain carries TRBV7-3 and TRBJ2-1; tentatively, D is TRBD2 (7 bases). Trimming took 5 bases from V and 7 from J, leaving 12 bases between them. The CDR3 has 13 amino acids. Germline V lookup: CDR1 SGHTA, CDR2 FQGTGA. The CDR3 DNA is TGTGCCAGCAGCGCCCGGGGGGCAAATGAGCAGTTCTTC. As protein: CASSARGANEQFF.

This rearrangement joins TRBV7-2 to TRBJ2-1; weak D call: TRBD1 (5 bases). The CDR3 runs to 15 residues. V lost 2 bases and J 4 bases, leaving 12 bases between the germline ends. The germline V gene encodes CDR1 SGHTA and CDR2 FQGNSA. Here the CDR3 reads CASSLMGRRYNEQFF. The DNA for the CDR3 is TGTGCCAGCAGCTTAATGGGGCGGAGATACAATGAGCAGTTCTTC. Using reference TRBV7-2 and TRBJ2-1 for the parts outside the CDR3, the full variable domain is GAGVSQSPSNKVTEKGKDVELRCDPISGHTALYWYRQSLGQGLEFLIYFQGNSAPDKSGLPSDRFSAERTGGSVSTLTIQRTQQEDSAVYLCASSLMGRRYNEQFFGPGTRLTVL.

Notes on this clone: One end of the junction is discordant with germline, which a read error may explain. The chain carries TRBV25-1 and TRBJ1-2, with TRBD1 identical over 9 bases. Germline CDR1 MGHDK, CDR2 SYGVNS. The CDR3 loop spans 14 amino acids. CDR3 DNA: TGTGCCAGCAGTGAAGTGGGACAGGGCTATGGCTACGCCTTC. It translates to CASSEVGQGYGYAF.

The chain joins TRBV27 to TRBJ2-5; D not certain. CDR1 and CDR2 from the germline V gene are MNHEY and SMNVEV (reference sequence). Trimming took 6 bases from V and 6 from J, leaving 11 bases between them. The CDR3 spans 12 residues. As DNA, the CDR3 is TGTGCCAGCAGAACCCTCGGTCAGACCCAGTACTTC. As protein: CASRTLGQTQYF.